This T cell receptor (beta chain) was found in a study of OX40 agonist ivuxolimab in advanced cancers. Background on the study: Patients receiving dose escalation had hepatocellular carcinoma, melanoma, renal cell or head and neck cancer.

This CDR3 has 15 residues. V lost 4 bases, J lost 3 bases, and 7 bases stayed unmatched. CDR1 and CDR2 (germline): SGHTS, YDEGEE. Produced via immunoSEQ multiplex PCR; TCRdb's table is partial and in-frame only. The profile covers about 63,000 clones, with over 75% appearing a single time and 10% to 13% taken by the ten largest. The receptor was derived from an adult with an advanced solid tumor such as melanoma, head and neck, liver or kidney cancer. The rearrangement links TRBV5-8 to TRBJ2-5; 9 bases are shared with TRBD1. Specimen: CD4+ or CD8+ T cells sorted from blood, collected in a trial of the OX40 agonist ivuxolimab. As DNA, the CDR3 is TGTGCCAGCAGCGTCGACAGGGGGGGAAAAGAGACCCAGTACTTC. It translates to CASSVDRGGKETQYF.